The 10 T cell receptor beta chains reported below all come from one sample, sequenced in a study of blood T cell repertoires in COVID-19. Only in-frame clones appear in the TCRdb table, and some are missing; sequencing was by immunoSEQ multiplex PCR. The table includes tens of thousands of clones, roughly 90% detected once. The sample taken for sequencing was peripheral blood. The receptors derive from a woman at least 80 years old with active or convalescent COVID-19.

In DNA, the CDR3 is TGTGCCAGCAGCCCGCAGGGCGGGAGTGAGCAGTTCTTC. Translated: CASSPQGGSEQFF. The V gene is TRBV14, the J gene TRBJ2-1, with 7 positions matching TRBD2. Germline CDR1 SGHDN, CDR2 FVKESK. The CDR3 totals 13 residues. V lost 4 bases, J lost 9 bases, and 6 bases stayed unmatched.

The J gene is TRBJ2-3, the V gene TRBV5-1; a possible D gene is TRBD2 (6 bases). The CDR3 extends over 15 amino acids. Trimming stripped 4 bases from V and 8 bases from J, with 20 bases between. In germline, CDR1 is SGHRS, CDR2 YFSETQ. The CDR3 DNA sequence: TGCGCCAGCAGCCCCGACCTTAGGAGGGCCGCTACGCAGTATTTT. Its translation is CASSPDLRRAATQYF.

The chain carries TRBV5-6 and TRBJ2-1, with 7 bases identical to TRBD1. Losses at the gene ends were 7 bases for V and 3 bases for J; bases not matched to a gene: 10. Germline CDR1 SGHDT, CDR2 YYEEEE. CDR3 length equals 15 residues. The CDR3 sequence: CASHRADRYYNEQFF. DNA of the CDR3: TGTGCCAGCCATCGAGCGGACAGGTACTACAATGAGCAGTTCTTC.

This chain connects TRBV9 to TRBJ2-1; D perhaps matches TRBD2 (5 bases). V lost 4 bases to trimming and J lost 5 bases, with 16 bases between them. The CDR3 is 15 amino acids. Germline V gives CDR1 SGDLS, CDR2 YYNGEE. The CDR3 region is CASSPYLLADNEQFF. CDR3 nucleotide sequence: TGTGCCAGCAGCCCTTACCTTCTAGCTGACAATGAGCAGTTCTTC.

The chain has TRBV24-1 and TRBJ2-1, with TRBD2 identical over 12 bases. V lost 4 bases, J lost 8 bases, and 11 bases stayed unmatched. The germline gives CDR1 KGHDR, CDR2 SFDVKD. The CDR3 consists of 17 residues. The CDR3: CATSDPPPSGGAHEQFF. DNA for the CDR3: TGTGCCACCAGTGACCCTCCCCCTAGCGGGGGGGCACATGAGCAGTTCTTC.

V is TRBV12-5 and J is TRBJ1-1; 7 bases agree with TRBD1. Germline values: CDR1 LGHNT, CDR2 FRNRAP. V dropped 5 bases and J dropped 1; count of bases not matched to a gene: 13. The CDR3 covers 17 residues. CDR3 sequence (DNA): TGTGCTAGTGGTCCGGGTCAGGGGGGTTTTGAGAACACTGAAGCTTTCTTT. This gives the protein CASGPGQGGFENTEAFF.

The chain links TRBV5-1 to TRBJ2-2, with TRBD1 matching 8 bases. Germline loops: CDR1 SGHRS, CDR2 YFSETQ. The length of the CDR3 is 15 residues. Germline trimming cut 7 bases from V and 3 bases from J; bases unmatched to any gene: 8. The CDR3 region is CASGQGGSYTGELFF. CDR3 DNA sequence: TGCGCCAGCGGACAGGGAGGTTCGTACACCGGGGAGCTGTTTTTT.

This chain joins TRBV28 and TRBJ1-4, with no clear D. This CDR3 region has 13 residues. The V end was cut by 8 bases, the J end by 0 bases, with 7 bases between. Germline V CDR1 and CDR2: MDHEN, SYDVKM. This chain's CDR3 is CASRSATNEKLFF. For the CDR3, the DNA is TGTGCCAGCCGGTCCGCAACTAATGAAAAACTGTTTTTT.

The rearrangement uses TRBV21-1 and TRBJ1-2. TRBV21-1 is a recognized pseudogene. The length of the CDR3 is 14 residues. Here the CDR3 reads CASSKIPGNYGYTF. CDR3 nucleotide sequence: TGTGCCAGCAGCAAAATACCGGGTAACTATGGCTACACCTTC.

The V call is TRBV27, the J call TRBJ2-6; D not certain. V was cut by 2 bases and J by 1 base, with 6 bases left in between. Germline V gene sequence: CDR1 MNHEY, CDR2 SMNVEV (reference sequence). The CDR3 spans 15 residues. CDR3 sequence: CASSLVTSGANVLTF. CDR3 nucleotides: TGTGCCAGCAGTTTAGTTACATCTGGGGCCAACGTCCTGACTTTC.